This T cell receptor (beta chain) was retrieved from a study of tumor-infiltrating lymphocytes in primary liver carcinoma. Study overall: Men as well as women, aged 30 to 69 years, made up the patients. Study results and caveats: Tumor-adjacent and tumor-blood pairs overlapped less than tumor region pairs did. Tumors had a significantly higher top-250-clone fraction than blood (p = 0.039). Being bulk and unsorted, samples allowed no CD4+ and CD8+ repertoire comparison.

On this clonotype itself: What it binds is not known.

The germline V gene encodes CDR1 MGHRA and CDR2 YSYEKL. CDR3 size: 13 residues. The V segment lost 6 bases and the J segment 7 bases; nucleotides outside the gene matches: 8. The blood RNA (from unsorted whole blood) was obtained, and germline DNA was also extracted. TCR beta cDNA was reverse-transcribed from 500 to 550 ng of total RNA. The reaction used a constant-region primer and ProtoScript II reverse transcriptase. Three nested multiplex PCR rounds, a slightly modified ARM-PCR, produced the libraries for TCR beta. A C-beta reverse primer was combined with TRBV1-TRBV30 forward primers in the first two PCR rounds, and each round had roughly 11 cycles. TCRdb used MiXCR to reprocess the multiplex PCR reads, holding one entry per CDR3 protein. This sample has hundreds of thousands of distinct CDR3 sequences, with roughly 60% found just once.

This chain links TRBV4-1 with TRBJ1-1, with 7 bases matching TRBD1. This receptor was identified in a woman aged 30 to 39 with primary liver carcinoma and hepatitis B virus infection. Sequencing was done on a sample of peripheral blood. The CDR3 region is CASRRTGDNEAFF. Here the CDR3 DNA reads TGCGCCAGCAGACGGACAGGTGACAATGAAGCTTTCTTT.